The rows below give T cell receptor beta chains drawn from one sample of a study of cytomegalovirus exposure and HLA in healthy donors. Sequenced by immunoSEQ multiplex PCR; TCRdb stores in-frame clones only, minus some. Here the sample table reports approximately 110,000 clones. Sequenced sample: PBMCs. The receptors come from a man younger than 40 in good health and CMV-seronegative. Both conserved end residues are trimmed from each CDR3.

>TRBJ2-7|14|TRBV28
ASSPRGSGSSYEQY
>TRBJ1-6|13|TRBV6-5
ASRDEGARNSPLH
>TRBJ2-7|14|TRBV6-5
ASSYARTGGPNEQY
>TRBJ1-6|15|TRBV5-6
ASSLFYQGISRSPLH
>TRBJ1-6|11|TRBV19
ASSIGGSSPLH
>TRBJ1-2|11|TRBV30
AWSAAGALGYT
>-|12|TRBV5-1
ASTVSSGSYEQY
>TRBJ1-2|14|TRBV4-2
ASSQDPAGGPYGYT
>TRBJ1-1|12|TRBV4-3
ASSLSRDSTEAF
>TRBJ1-3|12|TRBV5-4
ASSLRFSGNTIY
>TRBJ2-3|12|TRBV19
ASSIRGGTDTQY
>TRBJ2-1|13|TRBV15
ATSRQGQGVNEQF
>TRBJ2-7|11|TRBV6-5
ASSRQSSYEQY
>TRBJ2-5|14|TRBV15
ATSRTGGANQETQY
>TRBJ2-2|12|TRBV30
AWRGGLAGGELF
>TRBJ2-3|11|TRBV10-1
ASILAGGDTQY
>TRBJ2-5|13|TRBV5-1
ASSSSPTGTETQY
>TRBJ1-1|13|TRBV12-5
ASGVAGLEDTEAF
>TRBJ2-7|15|TRBV6-1
ASSGQPRLAGNYEQY
>TRBJ2-2|15|TRBV27
ASSKIAGGQGTGGLF
>TRBJ2-7|14|TRBV10-1
ASSDGKGLGVYEQY
>TRBJ2-5|14|TRBV5-3
ARSLSSGGIQETQY
>TRBJ1-1|12|TRBV9
ASSAGQLKAEAF
>TRBJ2-3|13|TRBV19
ASTLTGGSTDTQY
>TRBJ2-3|14|TRBV5-1
ASSSVILASTDTQY
>TRBJ1-5|11|TRBV6-5
ASRLGGPHPQH
>TRBJ2-1|15|TRBV9
ASSVLMGGGRYNEQF
>TRBJ1-1|12|TRBV9
ASSVLSGDTEAF
>TRBJ1-1|11|TRBV5-1
ASSSNQGTEAF